One sample yielded the 22 T cell receptor delta chains listed below, sequenced in a study of gamma delta lymphoproliferative disorders and STAT genes. Sequencing used genomic DNA taken from PBMCs of patients and controls. TCRdb reprocessed the multiplex PCR reads using CATT. The table records 650 to 850 delta-chain clones, roughly 1.5% of them present only once. Sequencing was performed on blood. These TCRs come from a human donor in good health.

This clone showed up just a few times. For this DNA, TCRdb reports the protein of a much larger clone, which diverges at residue 9, most likely from a read error; the protein presented here is translated directly from the DNA. The CDR3 here is CACDSTRPVQTLDLRITDKLIF. The DNA for the CDR3 is TGTGCCTGTGACTCGACGAGACCTGTTCAGACTCTGGACCTAAGGATCACCGATAAACTCATCTTT. V and J are TRDV2 and TRDJ1; no firm D call. V lost 3 bases and J 1 base, leaving 35 bases between the germline ends. The CDR3 sequence is 22 residues long. Germline CDR1 reads GEAIGNYY; CDR2 reads EKD.

For this clone: TCRdb lists the protein of a much larger clone for this DNA, which differs at residue 13, so this is likely a read error; the protein given here is translated from the DNA itself. This rearrangement joins TRDV2 to TRDJ1; D gene uncertain. The CDR3 sequence is 22 residues long. CDR1 is GEAIGNYY and CDR2 is EKD in the germline V gene. The ends were cut back, 3 bases at V and 1 base at J, with 35 bases in the middle. DNA of the CDR3: TGTGCCTGTGACTCGACGAGACCTGCTCAGACTCTGAACCTAAGGATCACCGATAAACTCATCTTT. Encoded protein: CACDSTRPAQTLNLRITDKLIF.

Within the sample, this clone is medium-sized (0.01 to 0.1%). With a far larger clone one base away, a read error is the likely cause. The chain uses TRDV1 and TRDJ1; TRDD2 matches 8 bases. Per germline, CDR1 TSWWSYY and CDR2 QGS. The CDR3 covers 22 residues. The J segment lost 0 bases and the V segment lost 1 base, leaving 22 bases of the junction unmatched. The CDR3 here is CALGEPIAFLALRGSHTDKLIF. The CDR3 DNA reads TGTGCTCTTGGGGAACCGATAGCCTTCCTAGCCCTCCGGGGCAGTCACACCGATAAACTCATCTTT.

Notes on this clone: The amino acid sequence in TCRdb belongs to a much larger clone and departs from this DNA's translation at residue 6, likely a sequencing read error; the sequence shown is translated from the DNA. This chain links TRDV3 with TRDJ1; 7 nucleotides agree with TRDD3. With V trimmed by 1 base and J by 1 base, 12 bases remained unmatched. The CDR3 extends over 16 amino acids. Germline V CDR1 and CDR2: TVYSNPD, GDNSRS (reference sequence). This chain's CDR3 is CAFIKRIRWGTDKLIF. For the CDR3, the DNA is TGTGCCTTTATAAAGAGGATACGCTGGGGCACCGATAAACTCATCTTT.

This clone rates as hyperexpanded (1% or more). This sample also contains other DNA sequences that code for the same CDR3. The chain couples TRDV2 to TRDJ1; 8 bases agree with TRDD3. Germline values: CDR1 GEAIGNYY, CDR2 EKD. V shed 4 bases and J 1 base; nucleotides not matched to a gene: 13. The CDR3 contains 17 residues. As DNA, the CDR3 is TGTGCCTGTGAAGAACTGGGGGGACTTAGGGTCACCGATAAACTCATCTTT. Translation: CACEELGGLRVTDKLIF.

There are a few counts of this clone. The TCRdb record carries a much larger clone's protein, which differs from this DNA's translation at residue 17; a read error is the likely cause, and the protein listed here is the DNA translation. This chain uses TRDV2 with TRDJ1; 11 nucleotides match TRDD3. CDR3 size: 22 residues. V shed 0 bases, J shed 7 bases, and the junction held 27 bases outside the gene matches. Germline V gene lookup returns CDR1 GEAIGNYY and CDR2 EKD. In nucleotides, the CDR3 is TGTGCCTGTGACACCTCGAGCCTTTCGGCGTACTGGGGGATAGAGGACGAGGGTAAACTCATCTTT. This sequence encodes CACDTSSLSAYWGIEDEGKLIF.

This clone was seen a few times. This likely stems from a read error, as it lies one base from a far larger clone. The rearrangement joins TRDV2 to TRDJ1, with 8 nucleotides matching TRDD3. CDR3 length: 17 amino acids. Germline CDR1 GEAIGNYY, CDR2 EKD. V trimming: 5 bases; J trimming: 1 base; junction bases outside the gene matches: 14. The chain's CDR3 is CACGELGGLRVTDKLIF. Here the CDR3 DNA reads TGTGCCTGTGGAGAACTGGGGGGACTTAGGGTCACCGATAAACTCATCTTT.

The rearrangement joins TRDV2 to TRDJ1, with D possibly TRDD3 on 5 matching bases. The J gene was missing in TCRdb and was found by matching the end of the DNA to germline. CDR1 GEAIGNYY and CDR2 EKD come from the germline V gene. The CDR3 covers 14 residues. Trimming stripped 0 bases from V and 1 base from J, with 8 bases between. Here the CDR3 reads CACDTLGVTDKLIF. CDR3 DNA: TGTGCCTGTGACACCCTGGGCGTCACCGATAAACTCATCTTT.

The sample holds a few counts of this clone. TCRdb has a much larger clone's protein, which differs at residue 15 from the translation of this DNA, likely because of a read error; what is shown is the protein translated from the DNA. This chain joins TRDV3 and TRDJ1, with 9 bases lining up with TRDD3. Germline CDR1 is TVYSNPD and CDR2 is GDNSRS (reference sequence). CDR3 length equals 16 residues. The CDR3 DNA sequence: TGTGCCTTTATAAAGGGGATACGCTGGGGCACCGATAAACTCACCTTT. It specifies CAFIKGIRWGTDKLTF.

Note on this clone: The TCRdb record carries a much larger clone's protein, which differs from this DNA's translation at residue 8; a read error is the likely cause, and the protein listed here is the DNA translation. The rearrangement uses TRDV1 and TRDJ2, with no clear D. CDR1 is TSWWSYY, CDR2 QGS, per germline. The length of the CDR3 is 22 residues. Deletions cut 1 base from V and 3 bases from J, with 30 bases between. The CDR3: CALGERWALSVPHMPMTAQLFF. The CDR3 nucleotides read TGTGCTCTTGGGGAACGGTGGGCCCTATCCGTGCCCCATATGCCAATGACAGCACAACTCTTCTTT.

This clone was counted only a few times. The CDR3 loop reads CALGKRFVTGGTYTDKLIF. The CDR3 region has the DNA TGTGCTCTTGGGAAGAGGTTTGTCACTGGGGGAACGTACACCGATAAACTCATCTTT. The J gene is TRDJ1, the V gene TRDV1, with 9 bases that match TRDD3. V was pared by 5 bases and J by 0 bases, with 16 bases of the junction left unmatched. The CDR3 loop spans 19 amino acids. Looked up from germline, CDR1 is TSWWSYY and CDR2 is QGS.

The sample holds a few counts of this clone. A far larger clone is one base from this, pointing to a likely read error. The chain employs TRDV2 and TRDJ2, with 8 bases matching TRDD3. CDR1 and CDR2 from the germline V gene are GEAIGNYY and EKD. The CDR3 covers 18 residues. CDR3 DNA: TGTGCCTGTGGCACCGTTTCGGGGGATAGGGCCTTGACAGCACAACTCTTCTTT. As protein: CACGTVSGDRALTAQLFF.

With respect to this clone: Given a far larger clone just one base away, this is likely a sequencing read error. The identical CDR3 is also encoded by other nucleotide sequences in the sample. V is TRDV2 and J is TRDJ1, with 9 bases fitting TRDD3. V shed 1 base, J shed 2 bases, and the junction held 7 bases outside the gene matches. CDR1 and CDR2 (germline): GEAIGNYY, EKD. The CDR3 sequence is 16 residues long. The CDR3 bases are TGTGCCTGTGACACGTTGGGGGATAAGATGACCGATAAACTCATCTTT. Protein sequence: CACDTLGDKMTDKLIF.

By sample fraction, this clone is hyperexpanded (1% or more). Other DNA sequences within the sample encode an identical CDR3. This chain joins TRDV1 and TRDJ1; D is possibly TRDD3 (10 bases). The CDR3 is made up of 20 amino acids. Per the germline V gene, CDR1 is TSWWSYY and CDR2 is QGS. Trimming took off 5 bases at V and 3 bases at J, with 31 bases between the two ends. The CDR3 spells CALGKAFLRSGGYLSDKLIF. The DNA of the CDR3 is TGTGCTCTTGGGAAGGCCTTCCTACGTTCTGGGGGATATCTATCCGATAAACTCATCTTT.

A few counts support this clone. The TCRdb protein comes from a much larger clone and disagrees with this DNA's translation at residue 7, likely due to a read error; the protein given here is derived from the DNA. This chain uses TRDV2 with TRDJ1; D perhaps matches TRDD3 (5 bases). V was cut by 4 bases and J by 1 base, with 21 bases left in between. Germline CDR1 GEAIGNYY, CDR2 EKD. The CDR3 contains 17 residues. CDR3 nucleotide sequence: TGTGCCTGTGAAGAACTGAGGGGACTTAGGGTCACCGATAAACTCATCTTT. The encoded protein is CACEELRGLRVTDKLIF.

This clone has just a few counts. This likely traces to a read error, being one base from a far larger clone. This sample also contains other DNA sequences that code for the same CDR3. V gene TRDV2 combines with J gene TRDJ1; D call uncertain. The CDR3 is 22 amino acids. Germline V gene data show CDR1 as GEAIGNYY and CDR2 as EKD. CDR3 DNA sequence: TGTGCCTGTGACTCGACGAGACCTGCTCAGACTCTGGACCTAAGGATCACCGATAAACTTATCTTT. Translation: CACDSTRPAQTLDLRITDKLIF.

This clone was observed a few times. It differs at one base from a far larger clone, so likely a read error. The sample has other DNA sequences that encode this CDR3 too. The chain recombines TRAV29/DV5 with TRDJ1, with D maybe TRDD3 (5 bases). Germline V gene lookup returns CDR1 NSMFDY and CDR2 ISSIKDK. V lost 1 base and J lost 0, with 28 bases in between. The CDR3 contains 20 residues. Written as DNA, the CDR3 is TGTGCAGCAAGCCGATTTCTCGGGGGTACACGAAGACCATACACCGATAAACTCATCTTT. Encoded protein: CAASRFLGGTRRPYTDKLIF.

There are a few counts of this clone. With a far larger clone one base away, a read error is the likely cause. The chain recombines TRDV2 with TRDJ2, with D maybe TRDD3 (5 bases). CDR3 length equals 18 residues. Trimming cost V 0 bases and J 2 bases, with 18 bases left between them. Germline V gives CDR1 GEAIGNYY, CDR2 EKD. CDR3 loop: CACDTVSGGRALTAQLFF. CDR3 nucleotides: TGTGCCTGTGACACCGTTTCGGGGGGTAGGGCCTTGACAGCACAACTCTTCTTT.

Concerning this clone itself: TCRdb's protein for this DNA is that of a much larger clone and differs from the translation at residue 15, likely a read error; the protein shown is the DNA translation. V gene TRDV2 combines with J gene TRDJ2, with 8 bases that match TRDD3. CDR3 length: 18 residues. The germline V gene encodes CDR1 GEAIGNYY and CDR2 EKD. The CDR3 loop is CACDTVSGDRALTARLFF. DNA for the CDR3: TGTGCCTGTGACACCGTTTCGGGGGATAGGGCCTTGACAGCACGACTCTTCTTT.

On this clone: This probably arose from a read error, given a far larger clone one base away. This sample includes further DNA sequences coding for the same CDR3. The J gene is TRDJ1, the V gene TRDV1; 9 bases are shared with TRDD3. This CDR3 has 23 residues. After removal of 3 bases from V and 0 bases from J, the junction contained 26 bases not matched to a gene. Germline V gives CDR1 TSWWSYY, CDR2 QGS. DNA of the CDR3: TGTGCTCTTGGGGACCCTCTTGTTTTCCTAGCCTGGGGGATCGGTTTGTACACCGATAAACTCATCTTT. This codes for CALGDPLVFLAWGIGLYTDKLIF.

This clone was recorded at least ten times. This sequence is one base from a far larger clone and is likely a read error. This specimen includes other DNA sequences encoding the same CDR3. This rearrangement joins TRDV2 to TRDJ1; no reliable D call. Germline V gene data show CDR1 as GEAIGNYY and CDR2 as EKD. CDR3 length equals 14 residues. The chain's CDR3 is CACDTLTGTDKLIF. The CDR3, as DNA: TGTGCCTGTGACACCCTCACCGGGACCGATAAGCTCATCTTT.

Worth noting for this clone: TCRdb attributes to this sequence the protein of a much larger clone, which differs from the DNA translation at residue 12; a read error is likely, and the protein displayed is translated from the DNA. The V gene is TRDV2, the J gene TRDJ1; D not certain. Looked up from germline, CDR1 is GEAIGNYY and CDR2 is EKD. Trimming left V 5 bases short and J 0 bases short, with 27 bases between. The CDR3 extends over 19 amino acids. The CDR3 spells CACVPVVTPTLRDTDKLIF. The CDR3 bases are TGTGCCTGTGTCCCCGTTGTTACCCCCACACTGCGGGACACCGATAAACTCATCTTT.